Following are 21 T cell receptor beta chains from one sample sequenced in a study of T cells after yellow fever vaccination. Using its own MiXCR run on the 5' RACE reads, TCRdb lists one record per CDR3 protein. The data hold 620,000 or so distinct CDR3 sequences, with 17% observed a single time. The material sequenced was PBMCs, taken 4 to 5 days after the first yellow fever vaccination. All receptors come from a young man who received the YFV17D yellow fever vaccine.

J is TRBJ2-2 and V is TRBV20-1; 8 positions match TRBD2. CDR3 length equals 15 residues. The ends lost 6 bases at V and 1 base at J; junction bases unmatched: 7. Per the germline V gene, CDR1 is DFQATT and CDR2 is SNEGSKA (reference sequence). CDR3 amino acids: CSAPFAGGNTGELFF. CDR3 coding DNA: TGCAGTGCCCCCTTCGCGGGGGGGAACACCGGGGAGCTGTTTTTT.

This chain joins TRBV20-1 and TRBJ2-6; D unclear. In germline, CDR1 is DFQATT, CDR2 SNEGSKA (reference sequence). The CDR3 spans 13 residues. The ends were cut back, 6 bases at V and 0 bases at J, with 6 bases in the middle. The DNA for the CDR3 is TGCAGTGCCGGGCCCTCTGGGGCCAACGTCCTGACTTTC. It specifies CSAGPSGANVLTF.

This clonotype was counted only a few times. This chain's CDR3 is CATSDPPGPKGTGELFF. The CDR3 region has the DNA TGTGCCACCAGTGATCCCCCGGGTCCAAAAGGGACCGGGGAGCTGTTTTTT. The chain recombines TRBV24-1 with TRBJ2-2; D remains ambiguous. The CDR3 extends over 17 amino acids. Trimming left V 3 bases short and J 5 bases short, with 18 bases between. CDR1 KGHDR and CDR2 SFDVKD come from the germline V gene.

This chain uses TRBV3-1 with TRBJ2-5; D perhaps matches TRBD1 (6 bases). This CDR3 comprises 16 residues. V lost 9 bases and J 5 bases, leaving 25 bases between the germline ends. CDR1 and CDR2 from the germline V gene are LGHDT and YNNKEL (reference sequence). This CDR3 is CARKTTQGGCEETQYF. The CDR3, as DNA: TGTGCCAGGAAAACTACACAGGGCGGTTGTGAGGAGACCCAGTACTTC.

V gene TRBV10-3 combines with J gene TRBJ2-7; 7 bases are a match to TRBD2. CDR3 length: 13 amino acids. Germline V lookup: CDR1 ENHRY, CDR2 SYGVKD. The ends lost 4 bases at V and 7 bases at J; junction bases unmatched: 7. CDR3 sequence: CAISGGRASEQYV. The CDR3 DNA is TGTGCCATCAGTGGAGGGAGGGCTTCTGAGCAGTACGTC.

The V call is TRBV27, the J call TRBJ2-3, with TRBD1 matching 7 bases. V shed 6 bases, J shed 2 bases, and the junction held 8 bases outside the gene matches. In germline, CDR1 is MNHEY, CDR2 SMNVEV (reference sequence). CDR3 length: 15 amino acids. CDR3 DNA sequence: TGTGCCAGCAGCTTCGAGGGGGCACACACAGATACGCAGTATTTT. It codes for CASSFEGAHTDTQYF.

The CDR3 region has the DNA TGTGCCAGCAGCCACGACCGGGGGGGAGGTGATGAGCAGTTCTTC. As protein: CASSHDRGGGDEQFF. V and J are TRBV3-1 and TRBJ2-1, with 8 bases lining up with TRBD2. Unmatched junction bases numbered 9, after V lost 3 bases and J lost 8 bases. The germline V gene encodes CDR1 LGHDT and CDR2 YNNKEL (reference sequence). CDR3 length equals 15 residues.

This clonotype was picked up a small number of times. The rearrangement links TRBV7-9 to TRBJ1-2; TRBD1 matches at 8 bases. Germline assignment: CDR1 SEHNR and CDR2 FQNEAQ (reference sequence). With V trimmed by 1 base and J by 2 bases, 6 bases remained unmatched. This CDR3 comprises 16 residues. CDR3 coding DNA: TGTGCCAGCAGCTTAGAACAGGGGGTTGTCAACTATGGCTACACCTTC. Its protein product is CASSLEQGVVNYGYTF.

The chain uses TRBV20-1 and TRBJ1-1; TRBD1 agrees at 7 bases. Germline V gene lookup returns CDR1 DFQATT and CDR2 SNEGSKA (reference sequence). The trim removed 6 bases at V and 3 bases at J, leaving 4 bases unmatched. The CDR3 is 12 residues long. The CDR3 here is CSARDSDTEAFF. The CDR3 DNA reads as TGCAGTGCGAGGGACAGCGACACTGAAGCTTTCTTT.

This clonotype appeared a few times. The chain recombines TRBV2 with TRBJ2-1, with no clear D. CDR1 and CDR2 from the germline V gene are SNHLY and FYNNEI. Trimming left V 6 bases short and J 15 bases short, with 12 bases between. This CDR3 has 10 residues. CDR3 sequence (DNA): TGTGCCAGCAGCGCGGTTGAGTGGTTCTTC. Translating gives CASSAVEWFF.

The chain recombines TRBV7-2 with TRBJ2-2, with 9 bases that match TRBD1. This CDR3 is built from 16 residues. The germline V gene encodes CDR1 SGHTA and CDR2 FQGNSA. After removal of 5 bases from V and 5 bases from J, the junction contained 9 bases not matched to a gene. In DNA form, the CDR3 reads TGTGCCAGCAGCCGGTCCGGGACAGGGCGTACCGGGGAGCTGTTTTTT. Encoded protein: CASSRSGTGRTGELFF.

This chain uses TRBV11-1 with TRBJ2-4; 9 nucleotides match TRBD1. CDR1 is SGHAT and CDR2 is FQDESV in the germline V gene (reference sequence). Trimming cost V 0 bases and J 2 bases; bases outside gene matches: 17. CDR3 size: 21 residues. CDR3 amino acids: CASSLAWPDRGWEVTKNIQYF. The CDR3, as DNA: TGTGCCAGCAGCTTAGCTTGGCCGGACAGGGGTTGGGAAGTGACCAAAAACATTCAGTACTTC.

This clonotype was seen more than once but under ten times. This chain links TRBV20-1 with TRBJ1-1; D not certain. The germline gives CDR1 DFQATT, CDR2 SNEGSKA (reference sequence). Deletions cut 6 bases from V and 0 bases from J, with 14 bases between. CDR3 length: 14 residues. The CDR3 DNA reads as TGCAGTGCCCGCACGGGGTCCATGAACACTGAAGCTTTCTTT. It codes for CSARTGSMNTEAFF.

The rearrangement links TRBV5-6 to TRBJ2-3, with D uncertain. The CDR3 loop spans 16 amino acids. The V end lost 1 base, the J end lost 4 bases, and 16 bases lay between the germline ends. CDR1 SGHDT and CDR2 YYEEEE come from the germline V gene. The CDR3 DNA follows: TGTGCCAGCAGCTTGTCTGGGCCAGGACGAGCAGATACGCAGTATTTT. Encoded protein: CASSLSGPGRADTQYF. The full variable domain, its missing parts supplied by reference TRBV5-6 and TRBJ2-3, is DAGVTQSPTHLIKTRGQQVTLRCSPKSGHDTVSWYQQALGQGPQFIFQYYEEEERQRGNFPDRFSGHQFPNYSSELNVNALLLGDSALYLCASSLSGPGRADTQYFGPGTRLTVL.

CDR3 sequence reads: CASSVLPGSSGNTIYF. CDR3 DNA: TGTGCCAGCAGCGTCCTACCTGGGAGCTCTGGAAACACCATATATTTT. The rearrangement joins TRBV9 to TRBJ1-3; D ambiguous. V lost 2 bases and J 0 bases, leaving 12 bases between the germline ends. CDR1 and CDR2 from the germline V gene are SGDLS and YYNGEE. The CDR3 extends over 16 amino acids. Combining the CDR3 with reference TRBV9 and TRBJ1-3 gives the whole variable domain DSGVTQTPKHLITATGQRVTLRCSPRSGDLSVYWYQQSLDQGLQFLIQYYNGEERAKGNILERFSAQQFPDLHSELNLSSLELGDSALYFCASSVLPGSSGNTIYFGEGSWLTVV.

This clonotype has just one count. The chain couples TRBV5-1 to TRBJ2-1; tentatively, D is TRBD2 (5 bases). CDR1 is SGHRS and CDR2 is YFSETQ in the germline V gene. The CDR3 extends over 16 amino acids. Trimming took off 4 bases at V and 1 base at J, with 15 bases between the two ends. CDR3 bases: TGCGCCAGCAGCACGGCCCACGGGGTATCCTACAATGAGCAGTTCTTC. Translation gives CASSTAHGVSYNEQFF. Looking up the rest from reference TRBV5-1 and TRBJ2-1 gives the full variable domain: KAGVTQTPRYLIKTRGQQVTLSCSPISGHRSVSWYQQTPGQGLQFLFEYFSETQRNKGNFPGRFSGRQFSNSRSEMNVSTLELGDSALYLCASSTAHGVSYNEQFFGPGTRLTVL.

The chain is built from TRBV6-2 or TRBV6-3 and TRBJ2-7; the D is unclear. Looked up from germline, CDR1 is MNHEY and CDR2 is SVGEGT. V lost 2 bases and J lost 2, with 7 bases in between. This CDR3 comprises 13 residues. The DNA for the CDR3 is TGTGCCAGCAGTTACGGTCTACCCTACGAGCAGTACGTC. The encoded protein is CASSYGLPYEQYV.

This clonotype was counted only a few times. The J gene is TRBJ1-1, the V gene TRBV18; the D is unclear. CDR1 and CDR2 from the germline V gene are KGHSH and LQKENI. Between the trimmed V and J ends, which lost 2 bases and 1 base, there was a span of 8 bases. This CDR3 has 14 amino acids. CDR3 DNA: TGTGCCAGCTCACCAACTGCGGGGAACACTGAAGCTTTCTTT. Protein product: CASSPTAGNTEAFF.

This clonotype has more than one count but fewer than ten. The V and J genes are TRBV18 and TRBJ1-2; D not certain. This CDR3 is 16 amino acids long. Germline V lookup: CDR1 KGHSH, CDR2 LQKENI. Between the trimmed V and J ends, which lost 0 bases and 2 bases, there was a span of 13 bases. The CDR3, as DNA: TGTGCCAGCTCACCACCACCCAAATCCCAAAACTATGGCTACACCTTC. Its translation is CASSPPPKSQNYGYTF. The complete variable domain, with remaining parts taken from reference TRBV18 and TRBJ1-2, reads NAGVMQNPRHLVRRRGQEARLRCSPMKGHSHVYWYRQLPEEGLKFMVYLQKENIIDESGMPKERFSAEFPKEGPSILRIQQVVRGDSAAYFCASSPPPKSQNYGYTFGSGTRLTVV.

This clonotype occurred a few times. The V and J genes are TRBV23-1 and TRBJ2-1, with no clear D. TRBV23-1 is assigned to the ORF class and has an uncertain function. With 6 bases removed from V and 15 bases from J, the gap between germline ends came to 15 bases. CDR3 length equals 11 residues. The CDR3 DNA follows: TGCGCCAGCAGCCATACCGGACCGGGGTTCTTC. This sequence encodes CASSHTGPGFF.

This clonotype has only a few counts. V gene TRBV7-8 combines with J gene TRBJ2-7; D gene ambiguous. Trimming left V 5 bases short and J 0 bases short, with 8 bases between. The CDR3 is 13 amino acids. Germline-derived CDR1 and CDR2 are SGHVS and FQNEAQ. CDR3 sequence (DNA): TGTGCCAGCAGCCCCCTTAGCTCCTACGAGCAGTACGTC. Residues: CASSPLSSYEQYV.